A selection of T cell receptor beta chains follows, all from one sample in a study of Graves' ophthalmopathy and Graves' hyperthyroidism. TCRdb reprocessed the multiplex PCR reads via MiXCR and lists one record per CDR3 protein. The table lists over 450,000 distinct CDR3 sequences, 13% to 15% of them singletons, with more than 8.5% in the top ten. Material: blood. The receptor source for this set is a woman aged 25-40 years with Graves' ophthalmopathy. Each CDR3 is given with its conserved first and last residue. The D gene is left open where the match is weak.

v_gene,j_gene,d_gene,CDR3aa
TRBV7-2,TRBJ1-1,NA,CASSKFTEAFF
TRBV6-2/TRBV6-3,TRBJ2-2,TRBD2,CASIGGGGLAGGPITGELFF
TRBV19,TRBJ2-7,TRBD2,CASSMRREIPYEQYF
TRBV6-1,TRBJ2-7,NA,CASSPNTRDEQYF
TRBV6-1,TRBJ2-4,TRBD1,CASSAGTAYKNIKYF
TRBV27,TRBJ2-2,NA,CASSSQLSGELFF
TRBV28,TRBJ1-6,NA,CASNYLRDPSNSPLHF
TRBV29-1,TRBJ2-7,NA,CSVEGPYEQYF
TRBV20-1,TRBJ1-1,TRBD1,CSARGQGDTEAFF
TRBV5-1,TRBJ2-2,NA,CASCLANTGELFF
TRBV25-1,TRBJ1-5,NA,CASSEYPGSKTGYSNQPQHF
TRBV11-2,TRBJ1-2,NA,CASSTSASRYYGYTF
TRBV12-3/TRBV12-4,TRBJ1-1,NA,CASSFQINTEAFF
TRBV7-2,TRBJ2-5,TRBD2,CASSLEASGSRETQYF
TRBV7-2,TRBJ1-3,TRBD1,CASSISTGVGNTIYF
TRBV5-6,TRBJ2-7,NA,CASSLGAWGEQYF
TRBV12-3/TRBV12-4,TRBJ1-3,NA,CASSFGDLSGNTIYF
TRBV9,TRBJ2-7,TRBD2,CASSVGGLAGPYEQYF
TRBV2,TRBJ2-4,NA,CASRGSQNIQYF
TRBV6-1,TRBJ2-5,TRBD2,CASSGPQGGETQYF
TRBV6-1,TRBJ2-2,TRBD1,CASSEGQGAPGELFF
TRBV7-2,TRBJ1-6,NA,CASSLRGISPLHF
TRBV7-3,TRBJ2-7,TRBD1,CASSPTGTGHEQYF
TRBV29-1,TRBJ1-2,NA,CSVAPGLGYGYTF
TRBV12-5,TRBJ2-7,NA,CASLQNSYEQYF
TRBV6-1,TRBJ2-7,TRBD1,CASRAGTGAPGEQYF
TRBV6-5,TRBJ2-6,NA,CASSYYQGHPGANVLTF
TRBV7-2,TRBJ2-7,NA,CASSTIFYEQYF
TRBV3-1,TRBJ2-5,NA,CASSQNPARQETQYF
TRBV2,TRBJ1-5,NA,CASSETAVYQPQHF
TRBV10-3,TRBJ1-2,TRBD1,CAISGDSMNGYTF
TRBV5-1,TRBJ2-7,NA,CASSPLTSSSYEQYF
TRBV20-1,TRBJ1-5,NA,CSATRGQPQHF
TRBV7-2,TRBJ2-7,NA,CASSLQGMGREQYF
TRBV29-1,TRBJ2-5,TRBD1,CSVERRDRRETQYF
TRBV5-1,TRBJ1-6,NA,CASSLGGADLHF
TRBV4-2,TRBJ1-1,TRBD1,CASSQVPGQGLSTEAFF
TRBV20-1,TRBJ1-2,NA,CSANGDRTNYGYTF
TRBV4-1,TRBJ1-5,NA,CASSQDGGGVQPQHF
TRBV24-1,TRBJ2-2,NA,CATSLAGELFF
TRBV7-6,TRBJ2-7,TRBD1,CASSLSAGQGYEQYF
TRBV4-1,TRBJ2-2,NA,CASSQGETGELFF
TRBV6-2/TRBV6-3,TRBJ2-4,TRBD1,CASSRQGAWPKNIKYF
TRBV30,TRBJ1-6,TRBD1,CAWSVQRDRHSPLHF
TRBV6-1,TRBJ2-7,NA,CATRTDSYEQYF
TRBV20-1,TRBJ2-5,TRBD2,CSARGVSAGAISETQYF
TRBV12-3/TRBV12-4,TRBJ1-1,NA,CASSSRYSEAFF
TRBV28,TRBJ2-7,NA,CASAPRVPYEQYF
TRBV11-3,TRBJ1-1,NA,CASSFFRGKAEAFF
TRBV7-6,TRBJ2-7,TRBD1,CASNTRDRAREQYF
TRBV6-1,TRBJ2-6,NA,CASSEYVGPNVLTF
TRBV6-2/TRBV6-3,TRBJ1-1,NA,CASSYPGQRMNTEAFF
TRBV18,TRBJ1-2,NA,CASSPQAENYGYTF
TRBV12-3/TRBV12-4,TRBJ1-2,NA,CASSQTGFRGYTF
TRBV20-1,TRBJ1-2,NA,CSARDEGGSDYGYTF
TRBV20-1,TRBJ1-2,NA,CSAREGLGSPNYGYTF
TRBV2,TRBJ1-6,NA,CARSAALDNSPLHF
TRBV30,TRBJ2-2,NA,CAWSVRGNQSTGELFF
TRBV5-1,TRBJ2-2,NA,CASSFVTGELFF
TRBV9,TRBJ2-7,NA,CASSVEGDLLSYEQYF